This T cell receptor beta chain emerged from a study of shared clonotypes between healthy human individuals (dated by TCRdb to 2019 to 2021). In terms of the full investigation: Three men and two women, aged 18 to 49 years, made up the cohort. To estimate repertoire size and how much clonotypes are shared between individuals, the study performed deep sequencing of blood TCR repertoires from about five healthy adults. For each donor, three plates each were used for CD4 naive and CD4 memory, two plates were used for CD8 naive, and one plate was used for CD8 memory. Between about 0.8 and 9.5 billion PBMCs per donor were obtained by leukapheresis. To increase sequencing depth and limit assay-specific biases, different laboratories used diverse techniques to prepare libraries and sequence TCR repertoires. Broader findings and caveats from the paper: Only blood was sampled, and tissue TCR repertoires likely differ from those in blood. Compared with non-shared clonotypes, the clonotypes found in all four sorted-subset donors had higher generation probabilities. Larger estimated clonotype richness was generally found for naive subsets than for memory subsets. About 5% of naive CD4, more than 3% of naive CD8, around 2.3% of memory CD4, and 0.35% to 0.4% of memory CD8 clonotypes were shared across a few donors. Because the study included a small number of donors, the genetic and exposure-history diversity represented was limited. Even with the large sequencing depth, rarefaction of the sorted-subset datasets indicated that sequencing was incomplete. Based on pairwise subsampling, the degree of clonotype sharing among donors was expected to be affected by sequencing depth.

CDR1 and CDR2 (LNHDA, SQIVND) derive from the germline V gene (reference sequence). The CDR3 measures 15 amino acids from cysteine to phenylalanine. CDR3 DNA only is kept here, 45 bases in frame from base 1. Trimmed from V: 3 bases; trimmed from J: 5 bases; junction bases lacking a gene match: 5. Points on this clone: Its antigen target is currently unknown. Per-nucleotide qualities are absent, and no much larger clonotype sits a single base away.

Using the deep immunoSEQ assay, multiplex PCR amplified TCR CDR3 regions from genomic DNA. Genomic DNA extracted from each cell subset was distributed evenly over all wells of several immunoSEQ 96-well plates, and each plate served as one replicate. For sorted subsets, 150 to 250 ng of genomic DNA, equivalent to 25,000 to 30,000 T cell genomes, went into each replicate PCR. Purified libraries were quantified with a Qubit 3.0 fluorometer, sized on a Bioanalyzer 2100, and re-quantified with the KAPA Library Quantification kit. Every immunoSEQ 96-well plate was sequenced on a dedicated single-read 150-cycle Illumina NextSeq 550 flow cell. Turning to the authors' computational methods: Because the immunoSEQ output held only junctional sequences and lacked quality scores, the filtering could not match the filtering applied to full-length reads. Sequences were annotated with PyIR, a Python wrapper for IgBLAST v1.9, using IMGT germline references to assign V/J genes and CDR3. Any read was removed if the V/J assignment was weak (E-value above 1e-6), the CDR3 was missing, or the read contained stop codons, out-of-frame junctions, or ambiguous translated residues. A V3J clonotype was defined by an identical inferred V gene, J gene, and CDR3 amino acid sequence. Percentage overlap between repertoires was computed as shared unique clonotypes divided by the size of the smaller repertoire. Three approaches were used to assess repertoire richness: RTK rarefaction, the Chao1 estimator, and Recon v2.1 estimates of unobserved clonotypes. OLGA was used to compute generation probabilities for all TCRbeta clonotypes that the gDNA method yielded from a handful of donors. TCRdb limited this immuneACCESS table to in-frame rearrangements with V and J called. A share of clones is missing; checked studies link under half to unresolved V genes, and the rest is unexplained. The V and J calls and clone size were taken over from that table, and D and trimming were inferred from the DNA. In this sample the table shows about 2.5 million clones, around 93% of which occur a single time. The biggest ten clones account for around 0.4% of the sample.

The donors were healthy, HIV-negative adults who had no recently reported acute infections or vaccinations. Only Caucasian adults living in Nashville, Tennessee, USA were represented among the donors. CD4+ T cells were enriched through magnetic negative selection, after which naive cells were positively selected on CD45RA and the remaining negative fraction served as the memory subset. Blood was collected by leukapheresis, and PBMCs were isolated by Ficoll-Histopaque density gradient centrifugation and then cryopreserved in liquid nitrogen vapor phase. Purity and quantity of every magnetically sorted T cell population were checked by analytical flow cytometry. Genomic DNA was isolated from each sorted fraction and quantified by UV absorbance on a Nanodrop 2000c.

The rearrangement joined TRBV19 to TRBJ2-2, with 8 bases in between that match TRBD1. What was sequenced was naive CD4+ T cells from PBMCs. This sample's cell subset or site label indicates: CD45RA+ positively selected. This clonotype was sampled from a man aged 18 to 35 in good health. Some clones in this sample may be carry-over from other donors' samples. The DNA sequence is given as TGTGCCAGTAGTATTACTACAGGGGGAACCGGGGAGCTGTTTTTT. Its protein reads: CASSITTGGTGELFF.